Below, 32 T cell receptor beta chains from the same sample are listed, as sequenced in a study of control samples from healthy donors and cancer patients. Only in-frame clones appear in the TCRdb table, and some are missing; sequencing was by immunoSEQ multiplex PCR. The repertoire holds 90,000 to 140,000 clones, with about four fifths as singletons. Sequencing was carried out using blood. These receptors were collected from a woman in her forties or fifties in good health.

CDR3 region: CASSLDQRFSGNTIYF. In DNA form, the CDR3 reads TGTGCCAGCAGCTTAGATCAACGGTTCTCTGGAAACACCATATATTTT. The rearrangement joins TRBV11-2 to TRBJ1-3, with unresolved D. Germline V gene sequence: CDR1 SGHAT, CDR2 FQNNGV. CDR3 length equals 16 residues. V lost 0 bases and J lost 0, with 9 bases in between.

The V call is TRBV18, the J call TRBJ2-3; maybe TRBD1 (5 bases). Germline lookup yields CDR1 KGHSH and CDR2 LQKENI. The ends were cut back, 0 bases at V and 0 bases at J, with 10 bases in the middle. The CDR3 contains 16 residues. CDR3 protein: CASSPPDTRSTDTQYF. The CDR3 DNA sequence: TGTGCCAGCTCACCACCGGACACCCGAAGCACAGATACGCAGTATTTT.

In this sample, this clone turned up a few times. This chain links TRBV7-3 with TRBJ1-6, with a tentative D call TRBD1 (5 bases). Trimming removed 5 bases at V and 5 bases at J, with 13 bases between. Germline V gene data show CDR1 as SGHTA and CDR2 as FQGTGA. The CDR3 contains 15 residues. The CDR3 nucleotides read TGTGCCAGCAGCCTAGACAGCCGAGATAATTCACCCCTCCACTTT. This encodes CASSLDSRDNSPLHF.

The CDR3 DNA reads TGTGCCAGCAGTTGGGGAGACTATAGCAATCAGCCCCAGCATTTT. Translation gives CASSWGDYSNQPQHF. J is TRBJ1-5 and V is TRBV6-2 or TRBV6-3; D call uncertain. This CDR3 contains 15 residues. Between the trimmed V and J ends, which lost 4 bases and 0 bases, there was a span of 10 bases. CDR1 is MNHEY, CDR2 SVGEGT, per germline.

V usage is TRBV13 and J usage is TRBJ2-1; 8 bases align to TRBD1. The CDR3 sequence is 15 residues long. Per germline, CDR1 PRHDT and CDR2 FYEKMQ (reference sequence). J was trimmed by 4 bases and V by 3 bases; bases with no gene match: 5. CDR3 in amino acids: CASSFEQGVYNEQFF. DNA for the CDR3: TGTGCCAGCAGCTTTGAACAGGGGGTTTACAATGAGCAGTTCTTC.

This chain's CDR3 is CASSLAAYYGYTF. CDR3 sequence (DNA): TGTGCCAGCAGTTTGGCAGCCTACTATGGCTACACCTTC. V is TRBV12-3 or TRBV12-4 and J is TRBJ1-2; D is unresolved. The CDR3 contains 13 residues. The V and J ends lost 3 bases and 3 bases respectively, with 8 bases between them.

The CDR3 region is CASSTTPTAEAFF. The CDR3 region has the DNA TGTGCCAGCAGTACGACCCCGACAGCTGAAGCTTTCTTT. The J gene is TRBJ1-1, the V gene TRBV27; tentative D call: TRBD1 (5 bases). Germline CDR1 is MNHEY and CDR2 is SMNVEV (reference sequence). This CDR3 contains 13 residues. V lost 5 bases and J 6 bases, leaving 13 bases between the germline ends.

The V gene is TRBV6-6, the J gene TRBJ2-1, with 11 bases that match TRBD1. In germline, CDR1 is MNHNY, CDR2 SVGAGI (reference sequence). CDR3 length equals 15 residues. V lost 0 bases, J lost 9 bases, and 4 bases stayed unmatched. This chain's CDR3 is CASSYSDRGLGEQFF. CDR3 DNA: TGTGCCAGCAGTTACTCGGACAGGGGGCTCGGTGAGCAGTTCTTC.

CDR3 loop: CASSLGLYEQYF. CDR3 bases: TGTGCCAGCAGCTTAGGCTTGTACGAGCAGTACTTC. The rearrangement uses TRBV13 and TRBJ2-7; D remains unclear. From germline, CDR1 is PRHDT and CDR2 FYEKMQ (reference sequence). The CDR3 runs to 12 residues. Trimming pared 0 bases from V and 4 bases from J, leaving 4 bases between.

This clone was found a few times. V usage is TRBV11-3 and J usage is TRBJ2-1; D uncertain. The CDR3 loop spans 9 amino acids. The germline CDR1 and CDR2 sequences are SGHNT and YENEEA. V was cut by 5 bases and J by 13 bases, with 6 bases left in between. The CDR3 DNA sequence: TGTGCCAGCAGCGTAGGCCAGTTCTTC. Amino acid sequence: CASSVGQFF.

This clone was recorded a few times. The chain uses TRBV4-1 and TRBJ2-7, with D tentatively TRBD2 (5 bases). This CDR3 is built from 14 residues. Germline CDR1 is MGHRA and CDR2 is YSYEKL. V lost 0 bases, J lost 3 bases, and 9 bases lay in between. CDR3 sequence (DNA): TGCGCCAGCAGCCAAGAGTTCGGGGACTACGAGCAGTACTTC. Protein: CASSQEFGDYEQYF.

There are a few counts of this clone. The chain employs TRBV24-1 and TRBJ2-1, with 12 bases lining up with TRBD2. This CDR3 contains 17 residues. Germline-derived CDR1 and CDR2 are KGHDR and SFDVKD. V gave up 1 base and J gave up 7 bases; unmatched junction bases: 7. In nucleotides, the CDR3 is TGTGCCACCAGTGATTTAGCTAGCGGGAGGGTTACGAATGAGCAGTTCTTC. Encoded protein: CATSDLASGRVTNEQFF.

CDR3 coding DNA: TGTGCCACCAGTGACTCCTTCGGGACAGGGACGGAAAAACTGTTTTTT. This sequence encodes CATSDSFGTGTEKLFF. The gene calls are TRBV24-1 and TRBJ1-4, with 9 nucleotides matching TRBD1. The CDR3 length is 16 residues. The germline CDR1 and CDR2 sequences are KGHDR and SFDVKD. V lost 4 bases to trimming and J lost 8 bases; unmatched junction nucleotides: 10.

This clone was recorded only once. The rearrangement links TRBV3-1 (or the pseudogene TRBV3-2) to TRBJ2-7; a possible D gene is TRBD2 (5 bases). In germline, CDR1 is LGHDT, CDR2 YNNKEL (reference sequence). The CDR3 length is 13 residues. The germline V and J ends were trimmed by 0 bases and 6 bases, with 9 bases remaining between them. DNA for the CDR3: TGTGCCAGCAGCCAAGAATGGGCGGGCGAGCAGTACTTC. Encoded protein: CASSQEWAGEQYF.

This clone was seen more than once but under ten times. The chain uses TRBV5-1 and TRBJ2-1, with 11 bases that match TRBD1. The J segment lost 9 bases and the V segment lost 6 bases, leaving 5 bases of the junction unmatched. Looked up from germline, CDR1 is SGHRS and CDR2 is YFSETQ. The CDR3 has 13 amino acids. CDR3 nucleotides: TGCGCCAGCAACTGGACAGGGGGCTGTGAGCAGTTCTTC. Its translation: CASNWTGGCEQFF.

The chain has TRBV28 and TRBJ1-2; D gene unclear. CDR3 length equals 14 residues. The germline V and J ends were trimmed by 2 bases and 0 bases, with 7 bases remaining between them. CDR1 and CDR2 (germline): MDHEN, SYDVKM. The CDR3 spells CASSLVSSNYGYTF. CDR3 in DNA: TGTGCCAGCAGTTTAGTCAGCTCTAACTATGGCTACACCTTC.

This clone was counted a single time. The V call is TRBV5-6, the J call TRBJ1-1; maybe TRBD1 (5 bases). This CDR3 is 14 amino acids long. From germline, CDR1 is SGHDT and CDR2 YYEEEE. V was clipped by 1 base and J by 6 bases, with 13 bases between them. The CDR3 DNA is TGTGCCAGCAGCTTGAGGGGTGTATCGGCTGAAGCTTTCTTT. This translates into CASSLRGVSAEAFF.

This chain connects TRBV18 to TRBJ2-7; tentatively, D is TRBD1 or TRBD2 (5 bases each). The germline V gene has CDR1 KGHSH and CDR2 LQKENI. CDR3 length: 15 amino acids. V lost 3 bases and J 6 bases, leaving 18 bases between the germline ends. The CDR3 protein is CASSPLEFGGSEQYF. The DNA for the CDR3 is TGTGCCAGCTCACCCTTAGAATTTGGGGGAAGCGAGCAGTACTTC.

V gene TRBV6-5 combines with J gene TRBJ1-6; D is uncertain. Trimming left V 6 bases short and J 7 bases short, with 7 bases between. CDR1 MNHEY and CDR2 SVGAGI come from the germline V gene. The CDR3 runs to 12 residues. CDR3 coding DNA: TGTGCCAGCAGGACGGTGAATTCACCCCTCCACTTT. Translation: CASRTVNSPLHF.

The CDR3 region has the DNA TGTGCCAGCAGCCCAGTTAGCACCGGGGAGCTGTTTTTT. Protein product: CASSPVSTGELFF. The gene calls are TRBV14 and TRBJ2-2; D is undetermined. This CDR3 has 13 amino acids. Trimming shortened V by 4 bases and J by 4 bases, and 7 bases separated the two germline ends. Germline V CDR1 and CDR2: SGHDN, FVKESK.

The chain combines TRBV10-2 with TRBJ2-5; 7 bases fit TRBD2. The CDR3 is made up of 13 amino acids. Losses at the gene ends were 8 bases for V and 2 bases for J; bases not matched to a gene: 5. Germline V gene lookup returns CDR1 WSHSY and CDR2 SAAADI. The CDR3 nucleotides read TGCGCCAGCGGGGGGGGACTTCAAGAGACCCAGTACTTC. It is translated as CASGGGLQETQYF.

This chain connects TRBV19 to TRBJ2-1; D gene uncertain. V lost 2 bases, J lost 0 bases, and 5 bases lay in between. This CDR3 spans 14 amino acids. The germline gives CDR1 LNHDA, CDR2 SQIVND (reference sequence). The CDR3 bases are TGTGCCAGTAGTATACAGAGCTCCTACAATGAGCAGTTCTTC. Residues: CASSIQSSYNEQFF.

This clone was detected a few times. The chain joins TRBV5-6 to TRBJ1-4; 12 bases match TRBD1. V was clipped by 3 bases and J by 7 bases; unmatched bases: 7. Germline V gene sequence: CDR1 SGHDT, CDR2 YYEEEE. This CDR3 is built from 16 residues. The CDR3: CASSSGTGGVGEKLFF. CDR3 nucleotides: TGTGCCAGCAGCTCCGGGACAGGGGGCGTGGGTGAAAAACTGTTTTTT.

This sequence joins TRBV2 and TRBJ2-5, with 7 positions matching TRBD2. The CDR3 sequence is 16 residues long. Losses at the gene ends were 3 bases for V and 2 bases for J; bases not matched to a gene: 9. Germline CDR1 SNHLY, CDR2 FYNNEI. The CDR3 is CASSEGAAGPQETQYF. The CDR3 DNA reads as TGTGCCAGCAGTGAGGGTGCAGCGGGGCCTCAAGAGACCCAGTACTTC.

The chain is built from TRBV4-1 and TRBJ1-1, with D possibly being TRBD1 (6 bases). V was trimmed by 4 bases and J by 1 base, leaving 10 bases between them. CDR1 is MGHRA, CDR2 YSYEKL, per germline. The CDR3 is made up of 14 amino acids. The CDR3 sequence: CASSPRQENTEAFF. Written as DNA, the CDR3 is TGCGCCAGCAGCCCGCGACAGGAGAACACTGAAGCTTTCTTT.

This chain joins TRBV19 and TRBJ1-5; no reliable D call. V was shortened by 3 bases and J by 6 bases, with 12 bases between the two germline ends. The length of the CDR3 is 14 residues. The germline V gene has CDR1 LNHDA and CDR2 SQIVND (reference sequence). For the CDR3, the DNA is TGTGCCAGTAGTATTGAAAGGGAGGGTCAGCCCCAGCATTTT. It translates to CASSIEREGQPQHF.

The rearrangement uses TRBV28 and TRBJ2-2; D is ambiguous. The CDR3 sequence is 14 residues long. Looked up from germline, CDR1 is MDHEN and CDR2 is SYDVKM. The ends were cut back, 10 bases at V and 0 bases at J, with 12 bases in the middle. CDR3 in DNA: TGTGCCACCAGAGTAACACCGAACACCGGGGAGCTGTTTTTT. The encoded protein is CATRVTPNTGELFF. The entire variable domain, with the rest obtained from reference TRBV28 and TRBJ2-2, is as follows: DVKVTQSSRYLVKRTGEKVFLECVQDMDHENMFWYRQDPGLGLRLIYFSYDVKMKEKGDIPEGYSVSREKKERFSLILESASTNQTSMYLCATRVTPNTGELFFGEGSRLTVL.

J is TRBJ1-4 and V is TRBV7-9; TRBD1 matches 9 bases. Germline CDR1 SEHNR, CDR2 FQNEAQ (reference sequence). Trimming cost V 4 bases and J 8 bases; bases outside gene matches: 5. The CDR3 loop spans 14 amino acids. The CDR3 protein is CASSSGQGREKLFF. CDR3 nucleotides: TGTGCCAGCAGCTCTGGACAGGGGAGGGAAAAACTGTTTTTT.

This chain connects TRBV6-5 to TRBJ2-2; TRBD1 matches at 9 bases. Germline V gene sequence: CDR1 MNHEY, CDR2 SVGAGI. The V and J ends lost 8 bases and 6 bases, in that order; junction bases with no gene match: 7. This CDR3 has 14 amino acids. CDR3 region: CASLGQGIAGELFF. In DNA, the CDR3 is TGTGCCAGCCTTGGACAGGGGATCGCCGGGGAGCTGTTTTTT.

This clone was counted only a few times. This chain links TRBV6-5 with TRBJ1-4; the match to TRBD1 covers 7 bases. The CDR3 has 14 amino acids. J gave up 6 bases and V 6 bases, and 7 bases lay outside the gene matches. CDR1 is MNHEY and CDR2 is SVGAGI in the germline V gene. The CDR3 reads CASRQGGGYEKLFF. The DNA for the CDR3 is TGTGCCAGCAGGCAGGGGGGTGGTTATGAAAAACTGTTTTTT.

The rearrangement joins TRBV5-1 to TRBJ2-7, with no clear D. CDR3 length: 14 residues. The germline V gene has CDR1 SGHRS and CDR2 YFSETQ. V lost 4 bases and J lost 0, with 11 bases in between. The chain's CDR3 is CASSVSVSSYEQYF. CDR3 sequence (DNA): TGCGCCAGCAGCGTGAGTGTTAGCTCCTACGAGCAGTACTTC.

The V gene is TRBV7-9, the J gene TRBJ2-1, with TRBD2 identical over 8 bases. This CDR3 comprises 14 residues. Trimming took 5 bases from V and 4 from J; bases not matched to a gene: 4. Germline V lookup: CDR1 SEHNR, CDR2 FQNEAQ (reference sequence). CDR3 bases: TGTGCCAGCAGCCCCCAGCGGGAGTACAATGAGCAGTTCTTC. Translating it yields CASSPQREYNEQFF.